The rows below give T cell receptor beta chains drawn from one sample of a study of blood T cell repertoires in COVID-19. Assay: immunoSEQ multiplex PCR; the TCRdb copy retains only in-frame clones and omits some. Of approximately 300,000 clones listed, more than 75% are singletons. Source material: peripheral blood. All receptors come from a woman in her fifties or sixties with acute or convalescent COVID-19. Both conserved end residues are part of each CDR3. The D gene is left open where the match is weak. Some rows have no size entry. The others give once, few or many, or a class for an expanded clone.

J gene: TRBJ2-1
D gene: TRBD2
V gene: TRBV28
clone size: .
CDR3 DNA: TGTGCCAGCAGTTTTTCCCTAGCGGGAGGGCCTCTAGACAATGAGCAGTTCTTC
CDR3 protein: CASSFSLAGGPLDNEQFF

J gene: TRBJ2-2
D gene: TRBD2
V gene: TRBV18
clone size: once
CDR3 DNA: TGTGCCAGCTCACTACAAAGCGGGAGATACACCGGGGAGCTGTTTTTT
CDR3 protein: CASSLQSGRYTGELFF

J gene: TRBJ1-5
D gene: .
V gene: TRBV18
clone size: .
CDR3 DNA: TGTGCCAGCTCACTCGGCAGGGTCGACAATCAGCCCCAGCATTTT
CDR3 protein: CASSLGRVDNQPQHF

J gene: TRBJ2-3
D gene: .
V gene: TRBV14
clone size: .
CDR3 DNA: TGTGCCAGCAGCCAAGACAGGGCGGACAGCCGCACAGATACGCAGTATTTT
CDR3 protein: CASSQDRADSRTDTQYF

J gene: TRBJ2-7
D gene: TRBD1
V gene: TRBV7-3
clone size: once
CDR3 DNA: TGTGCCAGCAGCATCTCGACAGGGGCGGTGCAGTACTTC
CDR3 protein: CASSISTGAVQYF

J gene: TRBJ2-3
D gene: TRBD2
V gene: TRBV28
clone size: .
CDR3 DNA: TGTGCCAGCAGTTTGACTAGCCCTGGCACAGATACGCAGTATTTT
CDR3 protein: CASSLTSPGTDTQYF

J gene: TRBJ2-7
D gene: TRBD2
V gene: TRBV2
clone size: .
CDR3 DNA: TGTGCCAGCAGTGAAAATCCAGCGGGAGGGCCCAACGAGCAGTACTTC
CDR3 protein: CASSENPAGGPNEQYF

J gene: TRBJ1-4
D gene: .
V gene: TRBV5-3
clone size: .
CDR3 DNA: TGTGCCAGAAGCTTCGACTACGGGGAAAAACTGTTTTTT
CDR3 protein: CARSFDYGEKLFF

J gene: TRBJ2-7
D gene: TRBD2
V gene: TRBV7-2
clone size: .
CDR3 DNA: TGTGCCAGCAGCTTAGTGTCTAGCGGGATCTACGAGCAGTACTTC
CDR3 protein: CASSLVSSGIYEQYF

J gene: TRBJ1-1
D gene: TRBD1
V gene: TRBV5-1
clone size: few
CDR3 DNA: TGCGCCAGCAGCCCGTGGACAGGGAGCACTGAAGCTTTCTTT
CDR3 protein: CASSPWTGSTEAFF

J gene: TRBJ2-3
D gene: TRBD1
V gene: TRBV5-5
clone size: .
CDR3 DNA: TGTGCCAGCAGCTTGGACAGGGGGACTAGCACAGATACGCAGTATTTT
CDR3 protein: CASSLDRGTSTDTQYF

J gene: TRBJ2-4
D gene: TRBD2
V gene: TRBV20-1
clone size: .
CDR3 DNA: TGCAGTGCTAGTCGGGACTATCCAGCCAAAAACATTCAGTACTTC
CDR3 protein: CSASRDYPAKNIQYF

J gene: TRBJ2-2
D gene: .
V gene: TRBV2
clone size: .
CDR3 DNA: TGTGCCAGCAGGGGCAGGACGAACACCGGGGAGCTGTTTTTT
CDR3 protein: CASRGRTNTGELFF

J gene: TRBJ2-1
D gene: .
V gene: TRBV28
clone size: .
CDR3 DNA: TGTGCCAGCAGTTTATGGGCCTCTGGGCAGTTCTTC
CDR3 protein: CASSLWASGQFF

J gene: TRBJ1-2
D gene: .
V gene: TRBV27
clone size: .
CDR3 DNA: TGTGCCAGCAGGGAGCTTGGTGGTAACTATGGCTACACCTTC
CDR3 protein: CASRELGGNYGYTF

J gene: TRBJ2-3
D gene: TRBD2
V gene: TRBV15
clone size: .
CDR3 DNA: TGTGCCACCAGCAGACCCTACGAGCGGGAGTTCGCCGATACGCAGTATTTT
CDR3 protein: CATSRPYEREFADTQYF

J gene: TRBJ2-1
D gene: .
V gene: TRBV10-3
clone size: .
CDR3 DNA: TGTGCCATCAGGCCTCACGACAAAGATCTCAATGAGCAGTTCTTC
CDR3 protein: CAIRPHDKDLNEQFF

J gene: TRBJ1-1
D gene: .
V gene: TRBV2
clone size: .
CDR3 DNA: TGTGCCAGCAGTGAAGCGCAAAGGGGATTGGGAACTGAAGCTTTCTTT
CDR3 protein: CASSEAQRGLGTEAFF

J gene: TRBJ2-7
D gene: TRBD1
V gene: TRBV3-1/TRBV3-2
clone size: .
CDR3 DNA: TGTGCCAGCAGCCGAAGGGGATTGGGACAGGGGGCCTACGAGCAGTACTTC
CDR3 protein: CASSRRGLGQGAYEQYF

J gene: TRBJ2-2
D gene: TRBD1
V gene: TRBV5-4
clone size: few
CDR3 DNA: TGTGCCAGCAGCCGCCGGGACAGGGTTTCCGGGGAGCTGTTTTTT
CDR3 protein: CASSRRDRVSGELFF

J gene: TRBJ2-7
D gene: .
V gene: TRBV27
clone size: .
CDR3 DNA: TGTGCCAGCAGTTTATTTGGTGGGAGGTTCTACGAGCAGTACTTC
CDR3 protein: CASSLFGGRFYEQYF

J gene: TRBJ1-5
D gene: .
V gene: TRBV28
clone size: few
CDR3 DNA: TGTGCCAGCAGGGGAGGGAGCAATCAGCCCCAGCATTTT
CDR3 protein: CASRGGSNQPQHF